This TCR beta chain was identified in a study of radiation and T cells in renal cell carcinoma (dated by TCRdb to the early 2020s). Notes on the research overall: The samples were drawn from a clinical trial, where primary renal cell carcinomas were treated with 15 Gy of stereotactic body radiation therapy and then removed by nephrectomy 4 weeks afterward. TCR beta sequencing covered 50 to 55 samples in total, comprising about 26 tumors and about 27 peripheral blood samples. Across all 50 or so samples, 4,016,671 unique CDR3 nucleotide sequences, encoding 2,658,974 unique CDR3 amino acid sequences, were identified.

What the study reported, not specific to this receptor: Because pretreatment tumor biopsies were not available, the study could not determine whether clonotypes were already present within the tumor at baseline. An increase in top tumor clonotypes in blood was observed from baseline to 2 weeks post-radiation, followed by contraction by 4 weeks, which was taken to suggest transient expansion of tumor-resident clones. Changes in the blood repertoire were not tracked past 4 weeks after treatment. Effects of radiation dose or scheduling on the TCR repertoire could not be addressed with the single-armed trial design.

TCR beta libraries were generated from genomic DNA with the immunoSEQ kit, following the manufacturer's recommendations. Library preparation used a first multiplex PCR with proprietary primers, then a second PCR adding unique barcodes, with bead cleanups after each round. A kit-provided positive control reaction and a negative control reaction were included in every sample batch. The final libraries underwent checking on an Agilent 4200 TapeStation D1000 ScreenTape, volumetric pooling, and quantification by qPCR. An Illumina NextSeq500 fitted with a MidOutput 150-cycle cartridge performed the sequencing, running 156 Read1 cycles and 15 Index1 cycles with the kit's custom primers. The pooled library was loaded at 0.85 to 1 pM, with an approximately 20% PhiX control spiked in. The paper's data handling went like this. Vendor-processed data were analyzed in R, and a clonotype was defined as all T cells sharing the same CDR3 nucleotide sequence. In the clone abundance analyses, frequencies were normalized to the 10,000 most abundant clones in each sample. Public T cell clones, which averaged fewer than five per sample, were excluded before analysis. A difference in abundance of at least 32-fold between compartments was used to define tumor-enriched and baseline blood-enriched clonotypes. A beta-binomial differential abundance model was used to identify clonotypes that were expanded or contracted between blood time points. Tumor-blood repertoire similarity was measured with the Baroni-Urbani and Buser coefficient, and group comparisons used two-tailed Wilcoxon tests in R. TCRdb obtained this table from immuneACCESS and retained in-frame rearrangements with V and J assigned. These tables miss some clones; where compared with another copy, unresolved V genes account for less than half of the shortfall, and the remainder is unexplained. The DNA was the basis for D and trimming; V, J and clone size are from that table. In this sample the table shows some 110,000 clones, approximately 80% of which occur a single time. The ten largest make up around 2.8% of the sample.

The time point label, read with the paper, signifies: baseline pretreatment blood. Interpreted using the paper, the treatment or condition label stands for: 15 Gy SBRT to primary tumor, nephrectomy 4 weeks later. To follow tumor-enriched clonotypes, serial peripheral blood was collected from radiation-treated patients at baseline and at 2 weeks and 4 weeks after SBRT. All patients had renal cell carcinoma with clear cell pathology. The QIAamp DNA Blood Mini Kit (Qiagen) was used to prepare genomic DNA for TCR sequencing. Samples were included in the analyses only if all quality control checks were passed. Comments on this clone: The target of this receptor is not known. Base qualities are not provided; no much larger clone lies one nucleotide away.

V and J lose 7 bases and 0 bases, and a span of 6 bases separates them. The CDR3 has 13 amino acids, counting the end cysteine and phenylalanine. Here the CDR3 DNA is all that survives: 39 bases in frame from base 1. In the germline V gene (reference sequence), CDR1 corresponds to LNHDA and CDR2 to SQIVND. Sample: blood, taken from a patient whose treatment included radiotherapy and nephrectomy. The V and J genes are TRBV19 and TRBJ2-2, with the identity of the D gene unclear. The sequence was collected from a woman in her fifties or sixties with renal cell carcinoma. The nucleotide sequence reads TGTGCCAGTACGGTAGCGAACACCGGGGAGCTGTTTTTT. Its translation reads: CASTVANTGELFF.